This TCR beta chain was sequenced in a study of blood T cell repertoires in COVID-19. Across the study: Sites in the United States, Italy and Spain provided acute and convalescent COVID-19 samples. The analysed material was cDNA or gDNA that came from T cells, B-cell-depleted T cells, or PBMCs.

Membership in each cohort depended on participant-reported clinical history. Among Cohort 3 donors, those recovered had two negative PCRs, clearance, or symptom resolution. Losses at the gene ends were 5 bases for V and 3 bases for J; bases not matched to a gene: 5. Germline CDR1 MNHNY, CDR2 SVGAGI (reference sequence). This CDR3 has 16 amino acids. Some clones are missing from TCRdb's copy, which holds only in-frame ones; the method was immunoSEQ multiplex PCR. This table has approximately 64,000 clones, 88% appearing once. The TCR comes from a middle-aged woman who had recovered from COVID-19. This chain connects TRBV6-6 to TRBJ1-4, with 11 bases aligning to TRBD1. Sequencing was carried out using PBMCs or T cells enriched from blood (not recorded which). The CDR3 DNA is TGTGCCAGCAGTCGAGGACAGGGGGCAGCTAATGAAAAACTGTTTTTT. Translation gives CASSRGQGAANEKLFF.